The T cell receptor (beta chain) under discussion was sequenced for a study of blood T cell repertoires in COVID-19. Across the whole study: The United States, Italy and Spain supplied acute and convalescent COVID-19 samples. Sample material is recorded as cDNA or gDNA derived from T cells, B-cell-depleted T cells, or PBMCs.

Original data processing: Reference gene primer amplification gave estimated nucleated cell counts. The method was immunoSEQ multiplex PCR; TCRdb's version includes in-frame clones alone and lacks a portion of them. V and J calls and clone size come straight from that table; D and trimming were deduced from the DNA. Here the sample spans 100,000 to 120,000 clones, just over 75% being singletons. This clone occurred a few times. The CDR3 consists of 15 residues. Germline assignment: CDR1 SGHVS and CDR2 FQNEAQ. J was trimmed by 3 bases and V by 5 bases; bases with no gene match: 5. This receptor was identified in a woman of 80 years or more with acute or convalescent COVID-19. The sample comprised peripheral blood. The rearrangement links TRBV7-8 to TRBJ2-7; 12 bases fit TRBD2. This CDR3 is CASSMTSGGHYEQYF. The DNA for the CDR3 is TGTGCCAGCAGCATGACTAGCGGGGGTCACTACGAGCAGTACTTC.